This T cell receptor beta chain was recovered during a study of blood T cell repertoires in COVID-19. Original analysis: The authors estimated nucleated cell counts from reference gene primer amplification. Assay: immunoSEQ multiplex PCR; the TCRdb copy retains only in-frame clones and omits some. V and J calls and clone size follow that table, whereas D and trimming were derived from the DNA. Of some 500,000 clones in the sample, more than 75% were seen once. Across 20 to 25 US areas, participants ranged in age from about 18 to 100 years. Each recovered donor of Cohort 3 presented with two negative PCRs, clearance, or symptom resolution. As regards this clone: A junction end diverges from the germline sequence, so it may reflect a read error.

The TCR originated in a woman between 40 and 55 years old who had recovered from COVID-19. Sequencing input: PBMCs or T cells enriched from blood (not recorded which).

Here the CDR3 DNA reads TGTGCCAGCAGTTTAGCCCCTAGCGGTAGCACAGATACGCAGTATTTT. Encoded protein: CASSLAPSGSTDTQYF. The chain recombines TRBV7-2 with TRBJ2-3, with TRBD2 identical over 7 bases. The CDR3 covers 16 residues. Germline V CDR1 and CDR2: SGHTA, FQGNSA.